What follows are 19 T cell receptor beta chains derived from one specimen sequenced in a study of blood T cells in healthy people across ages. A second 7 to 11 cycle PCR used barcoded and J-beta primers. Each CDR3 protein is one row after TCRdb ran MiXCR on the 5' RACE reads. The data show about 670,000 distinct CDR3 sequences, 40% to 50% seen once. The sequenced material came from blood. These receptors originate from a man older than 75 in good health.

V gene TRBV4-2 combines with J gene TRBJ1-6, with 9 bases aligning to TRBD1. J was trimmed by 9 bases and V by 1 base; bases with no gene match: 13. The CDR3 runs 18 residues. Germline CDR1 reads LGHNA; CDR2 reads YNFKEQ. The chain's CDR3 is CASSQGLNSGTGRSPLHF. The DNA for the CDR3 is TGTGCCAGCAGCCAAGGCCTTAATTCCGGGACAGGGCGTTCACCCCTCCACTTT.

This clonotype was counted a few times. Just one base apart from a much larger clone, this may be a read error. This rearrangement joins TRBV27 to TRBJ1-1, with TRBD1 matching over 8 bases. The CDR3 consists of 15 residues. Germline values: CDR1 MNHEY, CDR2 SMNVEV (reference sequence). Trimming took 5 bases from V and 0 from J; bases not matched to a gene: 5. The CDR3 DNA is TGTGCCAGCAGTCCTGGGACAGGATTGAACACTGAAGCTTTCTTT. Translation: CASSPGTGLNTEAFF.

V and J are TRBV15 and TRBJ2-7; TRBD1 is a possible D gene (6 bases). The CDR3 is 14 residues long. Trimming left V 8 bases short and J 4 bases short, with 18 bases between. CDR1 LNHNV and CDR2 YYDKDF come from the germline V gene (reference sequence). The CDR3 sequence is CATGLWPQGYEQYF. The CDR3 bases are TGTGCCACCGGGCTGTGGCCCCAGGGGTACGAGCAGTACTTC. Combining the CDR3 with reference TRBV15 and TRBJ2-7 gives the whole variable domain DAMVIQNPRYQVTQFGKPVTLSCSQTLNHNVMYWYQQKSSQAPKLLFHYYDKDFNNEADTPDNFQSRRPNTSFCFLDIRSPGLGDTAMYLCATGLWPQGYEQYFGPGTRLTVT.

To note about this clonotype: The conserved closing phenylalanine or tryptophan is absent in this CDR3, likely reflecting a read error. It is unclear where the CDR3 begins or ends on the DNA, so no DNA is shown, and the CDR3 is as TCRdb lists it. This sequence joins TRBV4-2 and TRBJ2-1; TRBD2, as called in the table, went unchecked against the DNA. Counting both end residues, the CDR3 totals 16 amino acids. CDR1 and CDR2 (germline): LGHNA, YNFKEQ. The CDR3 loop reads CASSQDHSGREMSSSS.

The V call is TRBV4-1, the J call TRBJ1-2; maybe TRBD1 (6 bases). Germline V CDR1 and CDR2: MGHRA, YSYEKL. Trimming took off 1 base at V and 2 bases at J, with 17 bases between the two ends. The CDR3 spans 17 residues. The CDR3 DNA follows: TGCGCCAGCAGCCAAGGCTCGCCTAGCGGGGGCAACTATGGCTACACCTTC. This translates into CASSQGSPSGGNYGYTF.

V usage is TRBV20-1 and J usage is TRBJ1-2, with TRBD1 matching over 9 bases. J was trimmed by 8 bases and V by 0 bases; bases with no gene match: 16. Germline values: CDR1 DFQATT, CDR2 SNEGSKA (reference sequence). This CDR3 contains 17 residues. The chain's CDR3 is CSARDGTGTGRAGGYTF. CDR3 bases: TGCAGTGCTAGAGATGGGACCGGGACAGGGCGGGCAGGCGGCTACACCTTC.

The chain carries TRBV7-2 and TRBJ1-6; no definite D call. With 5 bases removed from V and 8 bases from J, the gap between germline ends came to 16 bases. In germline, CDR1 is SGHTA, CDR2 FQGNSA. The CDR3 loop spans 15 amino acids. The CDR3 DNA sequence: TGTGCCAGCAGCCCAAACGGGGAATTTGATTCACCCCTCCACTTT. Its translation is CASSPNGEFDSPLHF.

This clonotype was seen a few times. In DNA form, the CDR3 reads TGTGCCAGCAGCCCATCTGTGGGGGTGGAGACCCAGTACTTC. It codes for CASSPSVGVETQYF. The chain recombines TRBV9 with TRBJ2-5; perhaps D is TRBD1 or TRBD2 (5 bases each). V lost 4 bases to trimming and J lost 5 bases, with 15 bases between them. This CDR3 comprises 14 residues. Per the germline V gene, CDR1 is SGDLS and CDR2 is YYNGEE.

This clonotype was seen more than once but under ten times. The chain employs TRBV28 and TRBJ2-7, with TRBD1 matching over 9 bases. Unmatched junction bases numbered 3, after V lost 2 bases and J lost 1 base. Germline CDR1 MDHEN, CDR2 SYDVKM. CDR3 size: 15 residues. This CDR3 is CASSLTGQGSYEQYF. The CDR3 DNA follows: TGTGCCAGCAGTTTAACGGGACAGGGTTCCTACGAGCAGTACTTC.

This clonotype was seen only a few times. The V and J genes are TRBV11-3 and TRBJ2-3, with D possibly being TRBD1 or TRBD2 (5 bases each). CDR1 and CDR2 from the germline V gene are SGHNT and YENEEA. The V and J ends lost 5 bases and 1 base respectively, with 16 bases between them. The CDR3 is 16 residues long. CDR3 in amino acids: CASSQRSGRGTDTQYF. In nucleotides, the CDR3 is TGTGCCAGCAGCCAGAGGTCGGGGCGGGGCACAGATACGCAGTATTTT.

The chain employs TRBV20-1 and TRBJ2-4; 13 bases agree with TRBD2. Per germline, CDR1 DFQATT and CDR2 SNEGSKA (reference sequence). V was pared by 5 bases and J by 13 bases, with 8 bases of the junction left unmatched. This CDR3 comprises 13 residues. In DNA form, the CDR3 reads TGCAGTGCTTCACTAGCGGGAGGGTACGGGCAGTACTTC. Translation: CSASLAGGYGQYF.

The table lists this clonotype with a few counts. The chain carries TRBV4-2 and TRBJ2-4; weak D call: TRBD2 (6 bases). V lost 0 bases to trimming and J lost 6 bases, with 12 bases between them. Germline assignment: CDR1 LGHNA and CDR2 YNFKEQ. This CDR3 is built from 15 residues. The chain's CDR3 is CASSQDPGTRNIQYF. Here the CDR3 DNA reads TGTGCCAGCAGCCAAGACCCAGGGACTCGAAACATTCAGTACTTC.

J is TRBJ2-7 and V is TRBV18, with a weak D call TRBD1 (6 bases). Per the germline V gene, CDR1 is KGHSH and CDR2 is LQKENI. Trimming left V 4 bases short and J 0 bases short, with 16 bases between. The CDR3 runs 16 residues. CDR3 region: CASSLGTSLSSYEQYF. The CDR3 DNA is TGTGCCAGCTCACTTGGGACATCATTGAGCTCCTACGAGCAGTACTTC.

The table lists this clonotype with a few counts. One end of the junction is discordant with germline, which a read error may explain. The rearrangement joins TRBV5-1 to TRBJ2-1; D remains unclear. CDR1 SGHRS and CDR2 YFSETQ come from the germline V gene. The CDR3 covers 12 residues. CDR3 loop: CASSLDGNEQFF. CDR3 DNA sequence: TGTGCCAGCAGCTTAGATGGAAATGAGCAGTTCTTC.

A few counts support this clonotype. The chain uses TRBV6-1 and TRBJ2-7, with 9 bases lining up with TRBD1. The CDR3 sequence is 15 residues long. CDR1 is MNHNS and CDR2 is SASEGT in the germline V gene. After removal of 4 bases from V and 1 base from J, the junction contained 5 bases not matched to a gene. CDR3 sequence reads: CASSARDRVSYEQYF. The CDR3 DNA follows: TGTGCCAGCAGTGCCCGGGACAGGGTATCCTACGAGCAGTACTTC.

J is TRBJ2-3 and V is TRBV24-1; tentatively, D is TRBD1 (5 bases). Germline V gene data show CDR1 as KGHDR and CDR2 as SFDVKD. Trimming stripped 4 bases from V and 2 bases from J, with 12 bases between. The CDR3 length is 15 residues. Written as DNA, the CDR3 is TGTGCCACCAGTGAGTGGGGCAAAATCACAGATACGCAGTATTTT. This sequence encodes CATSEWGKITDTQYF.

The chain joins TRBV4-1 to TRBJ1-4; D possibly corresponds to TRBD1 (5 bases). Germline CDR1 and CDR2: MGHRA and YSYEKL. CDR3 length: 16 amino acids. Trimming stripped 1 base from V and 4 bases from J, with 13 bases between. Here the CDR3 reads CASSQGAGANNEKLFF. The CDR3 nucleotides are TGCGCCAGCAGCCAAGGGGCTGGGGCGAATAATGAAAAACTGTTTTTT.

The chain recombines TRBV3-1 with TRBJ2-7, with 7 positions matching TRBD2. The V and J ends lost 4 bases and 2 bases, in that order; junction bases with no gene match: 11. This CDR3 has 16 amino acids. CDR1 and CDR2 from the germline V gene are LGHDT and YNNKEL (reference sequence). The CDR3 region has the DNA TGTGCCAGCAGCCCCCTAAGGGCTAGCGGACCCTACGAGCAGTACTTC. It encodes CASSPLRASGPYEQYF.

This rearrangement joins TRBV9 to TRBJ2-1; D remains unclear. The end of the DNA fits TRBJ2-7 better, so the J call may be wrong. The CDR3 sequence is 16 residues long. Germline V gene sequence: CDR1 SGDLS, CDR2 YYNGEE. The CDR3: CASSAIYSSSYNEQYF. The CDR3 nucleotides read TGTGCCAGCAGCGCCATTTACTCGAGCTCCTACAATGAGCAGTACTTC.